These 22 T cell receptor beta chains were all obtained from the same sample, sequenced in a study of shared clonotypes between healthy human individuals. CD45RO-negative, CCR7-positively selected cells formed the naive CD8 fraction, excluding terminally differentiated effector memory CD45RA+ cells. The table came from immunoSEQ multiplex PCR; TCRdb's copy has only in-frame clones and leaves some out. This table holds millions of clones, about 93% found once. The sequenced sample consisted of naive CD8+ T cells from PBMCs. The receptor set was obtained from a man younger than 35 in good health. Some clones in this sample may be carry-over from other donors' samples.

Concerning this clone: Other nucleotide sequences from this sample produce the same CDR3. The chain uses TRBV9 and TRBJ2-2; perhaps TRBD2 as D (5 bases). The CDR3 is 13 amino acids. The germline V gene encodes CDR1 SGDLS and CDR2 YYNGEE. Trimming pared 0 bases from V and 6 bases from J, leaving 6 bases between. CDR3 nucleotide sequence: TGTGCCAGCAGCGTAGTCGGGGCCGGGGAGCTGTTTTTT. Its translation is CASSVVGAGELFF.

The V call is TRBV5-1, the J call TRBJ1-1, with TRBD1 identical over 9 bases. Germline V CDR1 and CDR2: SGHRS, YFSETQ. CDR3 length: 15 residues. Unmatched junction bases numbered 9, after V lost 4 bases and J lost 5 bases. The chain's CDR3 is CASSRDRAGDTEAFF. The DNA for the CDR3 is TGCGCCAGCAGCCGGGACAGGGCGGGAGATACTGAAGCTTTCTTT.

V and J are TRBV5-1 and TRBJ1-5; no definite D call. CDR3 length: 13 amino acids. The germline CDR1 and CDR2 sequences are SGHRS and YFSETQ. The ends were cut back, 0 bases at V and 4 bases at J, with 5 bases in the middle. CDR3: CASSLEQNQPQHF. The CDR3 DNA reads as TGCGCCAGCAGCTTGGAACAGAATCAGCCCCAGCATTTT.

V is TRBV7-7 and J is TRBJ2-1, with a tentative D call TRBD1 (6 bases). V was pared by 1 base and J by 5 bases, with 15 bases between. CDR3 length equals 16 residues. Germline-derived CDR1 and CDR2 are SSHAT and FNYEAQ (reference sequence). In DNA form, the CDR3 reads TGTGCCAGCAGCTTAGGTTTCGGACAGAGCAACAATGAGCAGTTCTTC. Protein product: CASSLGFGQSNNEQFF.

This clone was seen just once. The gene calls are TRBV6-5 and TRBJ1-1; D unclear. CDR3 length: 14 amino acids. V was clipped by 2 bases and J by 5 bases, with 12 bases between them. Per germline, CDR1 MNHEY and CDR2 SVGAGI. The DNA of the CDR3 is TGTGCCAGCAGTTACGGGCAGGAGGGAACTGAAGCTTTCTTT. Translated: CASSYGQEGTEAFF.

The rearrangement links TRBV28 to TRBJ1-1; 7 bases agree with TRBD1. The CDR3 runs 15 residues. CDR1 and CDR2 (germline): MDHEN, SYDVKM. The junction had 11 bases not matched to a gene; V was cut back by 6 bases and J by 4 bases. CDR3 sequence: CASRIETGRSTEAFF. CDR3 nucleotides: TGTGCCAGCAGGATAGAGACAGGGAGGAGCACTGAAGCTTTCTTT.

The J gene is TRBJ1-5, the V gene TRBV28, with TRBD1 as a possible D gene (5 bases). V was trimmed by 3 bases and J by 4 bases, leaving 10 bases between them. This CDR3 is built from 14 residues. Germline-derived CDR1 and CDR2 are MDHEN and SYDVKM. DNA for the CDR3: TGTGCCAGCAGTTTCCGGACAAGGAATCAGCCCCAGCATTTT. Translation gives CASSFRTRNQPQHF.

J is TRBJ2-3 and V is TRBV4-3; 10 nucleotides align to TRBD2. V shed 4 bases, J shed 6 bases, and the junction held 13 bases outside the gene matches. From germline, CDR1 is LGHNA and CDR2 YSLEER. The CDR3 sequence is 17 residues long. Here the CDR3 reads CASSRNIAGGRLDTQYF. The DNA of the CDR3 is TGCGCCAGCAGCCGAAATATAGCGGGAGGACGCCTCGATACGCAGTATTTT.

This chain links TRBV6-4 with TRBJ1-1; no clear D. V gave up 6 bases and J gave up 4 bases, with 9 bases separating them. Per the germline V gene, CDR1 is MRHNA and CDR2 is SNTAGT. The CDR3 sequence is 12 residues long. This CDR3 is CASSQDGTEAFF. The CDR3 nucleotides are TGTGCCAGCAGCCAAGACGGCACTGAAGCTTTCTTT.

This clone has just one count. The chain is built from TRBV19 and TRBJ1-5, with D possibly being TRBD1 (5 bases). This CDR3 has 12 residues. The ends were cut back, 9 bases at V and 4 bases at J, with 10 bases in the middle. The germline gives CDR1 LNHDA, CDR2 SQIVND (reference sequence). CDR3 loop: CASTEGNQPQHF. CDR3 sequence (DNA): TGTGCCAGCACCGAGGGGAATCAGCCCCAGCATTTT.

The chain couples TRBV25-1 to TRBJ1-1, with D possibly being TRBD1 (5 bases). CDR1 is MGHDK, CDR2 SYGVNS, per germline. The CDR3 sequence is 15 residues long. V gave up 1 base and J gave up 1 base, with 10 bases separating them. The CDR3 loop is CASSESAGPNTEAFF. The CDR3 nucleotides are TGTGCCAGCAGTGAATCAGCAGGGCCGAACACTGAAGCTTTCTTT.

This clone was recorded only once. This chain joins TRBV7-9 and TRBJ1-1, with 10 nucleotides matching TRBD1. V trimming: 5 bases; J trimming: 7 bases; junction bases outside the gene matches: 13. Germline values: CDR1 SEHNR, CDR2 FQNEAQ (reference sequence). The CDR3 is 16 amino acids. DNA of the CDR3: TGTGCCAGCAGCACTCGGGACAGGGGATACCCATTTGAAGCTTTCTTT. This encodes CASSTRDRGYPFEAFF.

The V call is TRBV15, the J call TRBJ2-1; D gene uncertain. The CDR3 covers 12 residues. V shed 5 bases and J shed 9 bases, with 11 bases lying between them. Germline V gene data show CDR1 as LNHNV and CDR2 as YYDKDF (reference sequence). The chain's CDR3 is CATSYSATEQFF. The CDR3 DNA follows: TGTGCCACCAGCTACTCGGCTACTGAGCAGTTCTTC.

CDR3 protein: CASSQESANEQFF. CDR3 DNA sequence: TGTGCCAGCAGCCAAGAGAGCGCCAATGAGCAGTTCTTC. This chain uses TRBV4-2 with TRBJ2-1; D unclear. This CDR3 comprises 13 residues. CDR1 and CDR2 from the germline V gene are LGHNA and YNFKEQ. V shed 0 bases and J shed 6 bases, with 6 bases lying between them.

The J gene is TRBJ1-1, the V gene TRBV7-3; maybe TRBD1 (6 bases). Looked up from germline, CDR1 is SGHTA and CDR2 is FQGTGA. V was trimmed by 5 bases and J by 2 bases, leaving 12 bases between them. The CDR3 contains 14 residues. The CDR3 protein is CASSAPGHNTEAFF. The CDR3, as DNA: TGTGCCAGCAGCGCCCCGGGACATAACACTGAAGCTTTCTTT.

This rearrangement joins TRBV6-5 to TRBJ1-1; 10 bases are shared with TRBD1. The CDR3 has 15 amino acids. Germline V gene lookup returns CDR1 MNHEY and CDR2 SVGAGI. V gave up 5 bases and J gave up 5 bases; unmatched junction bases: 8. Written as DNA, the CDR3 is TGTGCCAGCAGTCCAGTTGGACAGGGGGAAACTGAAGCTTTCTTT. Its translation: CASSPVGQGETEAFF.

The chain recombines TRBV15 with TRBJ2-7, with a possible D match to TRBD1 (6 bases). The CDR3 consists of 15 residues. The ends were cut back, 4 bases at V and 4 bases at J, with 17 bases in the middle. Germline V CDR1 and CDR2: LNHNV, YYDKDF (reference sequence). The CDR3 region is CATSTDRRVGYEQYF. CDR3 nucleotide sequence: TGTGCCACCAGCACCGACAGGAGAGTGGGATACGAGCAGTACTTC. Full variable domain (remainder filled in from reference TRBV15 and TRBJ2-7): DAMVIQNPRYQVTQFGKPVTLSCSQTLNHNVMYWYQQKSSQAPKLLFHYYDKDFNNEADTPDNFQSRRPNTSFCFLDIRSPGLGDTAMYLCATSTDRRVGYEQYFGPGTRLTVT.

Comment on this clone: The sample has other DNA sequences that encode this CDR3 too. The CDR3 is CASSLSGGSNTEAFF. CDR3 nucleotides: TGTGCCAGCAGTTTATCTGGTGGGTCGAACACTGAAGCTTTCTTT. This rearrangement joins TRBV27 to TRBJ1-1, with D hard to call. From germline, CDR1 is MNHEY and CDR2 SMNVEV (reference sequence). The V end was cut by 0 bases, the J end by 1 base, with 9 bases between. The CDR3 consists of 15 residues.

A word on this clone: Other DNA sequences of this sample code for an identical CDR3. V gene TRBV29-1 combines with J gene TRBJ2-5; either TRBD1 or TRBD2 may supply D (7 bases each). V gave up 5 bases and J gave up 5 bases, with 12 bases separating them. Germline V gene sequence: CDR1 SQVTM, CDR2 ANQGSEA. CDR3 length: 12 residues. CDR3 bases: TGCAGCGTTCCCCAGGGGGGGGAGACCCAGTACTTC. It codes for CSVPQGGETQYF.

The chain's CDR3 is CASKPRAGVDTEAFF. In DNA, the CDR3 is TGTGCCAGCAAGCCAAGGGCGGGGGTAGACACTGAAGCTTTCTTT. The gene calls are TRBV6-1 and TRBJ1-1, with D possibly being TRBD1 (5 bases). CDR1 and CDR2 from the germline V gene are MNHNS and SASEGT. V lost 7 bases and J lost 3, with 18 bases in between. The CDR3 is 15 residues long.

About this clone: Additional DNA sequences in this sample encode the identical CDR3. This sequence joins TRBV7-9 and TRBJ1-2; D is unresolved. The germline CDR1 and CDR2 sequences are SEHNR and FQNEAQ (reference sequence). V was cut by 1 base and J by 4 bases, with 7 bases left in between. This CDR3 spans 13 amino acids. The CDR3 loop reads CASSLGVAYGYTF. The DNA for the CDR3 is TGTGCCAGCAGCTTAGGGGTAGCCTATGGCTACACCTTC.

This clone was detected a few times. The chain links TRBV28 to TRBJ1-1, with D perhaps TRBD1 (6 bases). Germline CDR1 reads MDHEN; CDR2 reads SYDVKM. The CDR3 has 15 amino acids. Trimming took off 4 bases at V and 0 bases at J, with 12 bases between the two ends. DNA of the CDR3: TGTGCCAGCAGTTGGCGGGGACAAATGAACACTGAAGCTTTCTTT. Translating it yields CASSWRGQMNTEAFF.